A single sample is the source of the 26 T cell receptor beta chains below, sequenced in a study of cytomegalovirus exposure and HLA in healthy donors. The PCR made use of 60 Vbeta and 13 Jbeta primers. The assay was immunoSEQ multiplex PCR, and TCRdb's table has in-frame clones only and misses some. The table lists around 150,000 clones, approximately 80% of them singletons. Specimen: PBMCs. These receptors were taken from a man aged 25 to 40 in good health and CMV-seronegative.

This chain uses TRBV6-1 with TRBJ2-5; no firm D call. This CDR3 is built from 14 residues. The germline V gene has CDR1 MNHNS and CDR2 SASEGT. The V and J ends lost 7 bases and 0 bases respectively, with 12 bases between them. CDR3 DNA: TGTGCCAGCACCAGAGACTTGAACCAAGAGACCCAGTACTTC. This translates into CASTRDLNQETQYF.

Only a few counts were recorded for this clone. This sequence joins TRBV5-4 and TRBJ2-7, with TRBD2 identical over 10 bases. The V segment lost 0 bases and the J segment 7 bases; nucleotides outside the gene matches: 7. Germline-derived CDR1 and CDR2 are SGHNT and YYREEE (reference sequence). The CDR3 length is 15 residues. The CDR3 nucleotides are TGTGCCAGCAGCTTGGTAGCGGGAGGATCCTGGGAGCAGTACTTC. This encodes CASSLVAGGSWEQYF.

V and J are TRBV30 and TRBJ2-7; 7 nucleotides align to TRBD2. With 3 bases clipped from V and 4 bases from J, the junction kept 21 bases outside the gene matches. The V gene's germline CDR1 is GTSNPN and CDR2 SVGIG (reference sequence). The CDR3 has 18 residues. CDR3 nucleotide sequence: TGTGCCTGGAGCCCCTTATTTGGGGGAGGGCCGAGGGTTTACGAGCAGTACTTC. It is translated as CAWSPLFGGGPRVYEQYF.

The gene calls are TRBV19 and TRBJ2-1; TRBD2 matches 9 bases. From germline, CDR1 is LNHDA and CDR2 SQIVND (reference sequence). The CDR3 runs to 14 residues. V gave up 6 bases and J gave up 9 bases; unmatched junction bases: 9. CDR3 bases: TGTGCCAGTAGGCGGGAGGGAAGTTCCGGTGAGCAGTTCTTC. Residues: CASRREGSSGEQFF.

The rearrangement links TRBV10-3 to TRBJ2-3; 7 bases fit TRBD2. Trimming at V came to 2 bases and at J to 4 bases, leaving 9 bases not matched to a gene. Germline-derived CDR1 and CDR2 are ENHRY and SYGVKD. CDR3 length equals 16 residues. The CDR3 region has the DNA TGTGCCATCAGTGAGATTGTGGCTAGCGGATCAGATACGCAGTATTTT. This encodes CAISEIVASGSDTQYF.

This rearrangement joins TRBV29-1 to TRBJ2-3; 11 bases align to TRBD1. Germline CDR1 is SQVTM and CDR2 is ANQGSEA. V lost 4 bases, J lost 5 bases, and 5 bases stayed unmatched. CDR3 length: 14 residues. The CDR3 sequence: CSVAGTGGLDTQYF. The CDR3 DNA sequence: TGCAGCGTTGCAGGGACAGGGGGTTTAGATACGCAGTATTTT.

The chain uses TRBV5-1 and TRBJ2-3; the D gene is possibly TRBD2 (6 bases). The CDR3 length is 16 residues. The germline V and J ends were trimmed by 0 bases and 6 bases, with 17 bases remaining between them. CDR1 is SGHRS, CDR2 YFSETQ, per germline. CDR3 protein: CASSLVPLAPQDTQYF. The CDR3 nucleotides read TGCGCCAGCAGCTTGGTACCGCTAGCGCCCCAGGATACGCAGTATTTT.

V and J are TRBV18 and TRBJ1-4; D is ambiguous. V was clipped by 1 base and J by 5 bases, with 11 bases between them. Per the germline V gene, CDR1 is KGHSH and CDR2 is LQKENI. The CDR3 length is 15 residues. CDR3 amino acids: CASSPRGGENEKLFF. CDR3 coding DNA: TGTGCCAGCTCACCACGGGGAGGTGAGAATGAAAAACTGTTTTTT.

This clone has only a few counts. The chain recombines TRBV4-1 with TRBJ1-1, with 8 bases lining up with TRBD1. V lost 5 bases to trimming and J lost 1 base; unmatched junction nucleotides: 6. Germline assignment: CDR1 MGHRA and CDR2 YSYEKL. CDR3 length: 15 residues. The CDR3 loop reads CASSYSGQANTEAFF. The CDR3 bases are TGCGCCAGCAGCTATTCGGGACAGGCGAACACTGAAGCTTTCTTT.

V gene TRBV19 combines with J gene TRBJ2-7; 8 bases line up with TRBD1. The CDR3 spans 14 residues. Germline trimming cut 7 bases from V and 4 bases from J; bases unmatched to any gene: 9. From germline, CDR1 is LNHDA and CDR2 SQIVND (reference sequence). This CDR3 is CASTPGQGGYEQYF. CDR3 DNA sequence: TGTGCCAGTACTCCCGGACAGGGTGGTTACGAGCAGTACTTC.

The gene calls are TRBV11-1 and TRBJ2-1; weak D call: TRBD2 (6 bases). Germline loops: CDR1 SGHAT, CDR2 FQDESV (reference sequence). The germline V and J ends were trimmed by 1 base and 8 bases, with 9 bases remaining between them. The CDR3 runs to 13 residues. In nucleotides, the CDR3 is TGTGCCAGCAGCTTAGGTGGGAGGCATGAGCAGTTCTTC. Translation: CASSLGGRHEQFF.

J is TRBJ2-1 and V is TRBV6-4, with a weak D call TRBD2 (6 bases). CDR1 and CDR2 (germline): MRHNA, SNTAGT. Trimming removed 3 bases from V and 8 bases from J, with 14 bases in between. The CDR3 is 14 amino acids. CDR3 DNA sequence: TGTGCCAGCAGTGATGGCGGGGTTAGCGATGAGCAGTTCTTC. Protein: CASSDGGVSDEQFF.

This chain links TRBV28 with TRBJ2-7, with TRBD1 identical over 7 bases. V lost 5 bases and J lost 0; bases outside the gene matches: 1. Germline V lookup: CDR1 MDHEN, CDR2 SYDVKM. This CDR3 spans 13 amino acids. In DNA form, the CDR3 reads TGTGCCAGCAGTCCAGGGGGCTCCTACGAGCAGTACTTC. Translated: CASSPGGSYEQYF.

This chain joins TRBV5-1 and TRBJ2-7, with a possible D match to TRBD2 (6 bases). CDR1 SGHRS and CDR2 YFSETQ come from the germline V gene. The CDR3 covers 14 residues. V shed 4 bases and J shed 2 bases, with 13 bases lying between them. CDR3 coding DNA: TGCGCCAGCAGCCCATTCGGGGGTACCTACGAGCAGTACTTC. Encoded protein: CASSPFGGTYEQYF.

CDR3 DNA: TGTGCCTGGAATAGACAGACAACTGAAGCTTTCTTT. Encoded protein: CAWNRQTTEAFF. The V and J genes are TRBV30 and TRBJ1-1, with D possibly TRBD1 on 5 matching bases. Deletions cut 4 bases from V and 5 bases from J, with 11 bases between. The CDR3 covers 12 residues. In germline, CDR1 is GTSNPN, CDR2 SVGIG (reference sequence).

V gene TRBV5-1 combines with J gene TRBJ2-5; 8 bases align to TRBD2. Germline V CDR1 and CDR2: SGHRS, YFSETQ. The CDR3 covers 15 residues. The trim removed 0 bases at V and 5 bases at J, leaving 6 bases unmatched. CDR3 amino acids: CASSLEAGEWETQYF. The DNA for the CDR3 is TGCGCCAGCAGCTTGGAAGCGGGAGAGTGGGAGACCCAGTACTTC.

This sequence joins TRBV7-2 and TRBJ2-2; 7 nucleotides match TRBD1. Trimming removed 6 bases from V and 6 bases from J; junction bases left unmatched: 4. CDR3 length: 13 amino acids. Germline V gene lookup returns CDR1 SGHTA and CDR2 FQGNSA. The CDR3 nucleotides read TGTGCCAGCAGAGGTACAGGGGCCGGGGAGCTGTTTTTT. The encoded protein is CASRGTGAGELFF. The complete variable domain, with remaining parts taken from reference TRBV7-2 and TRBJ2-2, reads GAGVSQSPSNKVTEKGKDVELRCDPISGHTALYWYRQSLGQGLEFLIYFQGNSAPDKSGLPSDRFSAERTGGSVSTLTIQRTQQEDSAVYLCASRGTGAGELFFGEGSRLTVL.

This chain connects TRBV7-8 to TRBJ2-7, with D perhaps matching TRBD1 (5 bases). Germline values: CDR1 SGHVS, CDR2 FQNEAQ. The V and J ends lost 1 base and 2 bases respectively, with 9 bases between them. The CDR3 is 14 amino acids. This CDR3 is CASSLDAGPYEQYF. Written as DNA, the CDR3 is TGTGCCAGCAGCTTAGACGCAGGGCCCTACGAGCAGTACTTC.

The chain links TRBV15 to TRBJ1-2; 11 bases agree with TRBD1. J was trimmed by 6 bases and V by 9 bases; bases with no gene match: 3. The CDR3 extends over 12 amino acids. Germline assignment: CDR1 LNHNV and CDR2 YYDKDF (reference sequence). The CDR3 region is CATGTGGNGYTF. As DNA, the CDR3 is TGTGCCACAGGGACAGGGGGGAATGGCTACACCTTC. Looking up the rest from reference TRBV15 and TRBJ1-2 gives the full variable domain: DAMVIQNPRYQVTQFGKPVTLSCSQTLNHNVMYWYQQKSSQAPKLLFHYYDKDFNNEADTPDNFQSRRPNTSFCFLDIRSPGLGDTAMYLCATGTGGNGYTFGSGTRLTVV.

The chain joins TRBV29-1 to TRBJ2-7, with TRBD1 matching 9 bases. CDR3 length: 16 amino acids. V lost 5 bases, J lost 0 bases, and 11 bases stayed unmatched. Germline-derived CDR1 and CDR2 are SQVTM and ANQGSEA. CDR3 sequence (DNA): TGCAGCGTTCGGGGACAGGGAACTGCCACCTCCTACGAGCAGTACTTC. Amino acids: CSVRGQGTATSYEQYF.

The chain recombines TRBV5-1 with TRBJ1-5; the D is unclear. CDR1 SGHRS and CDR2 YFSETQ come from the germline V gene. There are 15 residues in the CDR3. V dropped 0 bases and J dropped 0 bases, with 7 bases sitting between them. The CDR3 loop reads CASSLDGFSNQPQHF. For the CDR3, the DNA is TGCGCCAGCAGCTTGGACGGGTTTAGCAATCAGCCCCAGCATTTT.

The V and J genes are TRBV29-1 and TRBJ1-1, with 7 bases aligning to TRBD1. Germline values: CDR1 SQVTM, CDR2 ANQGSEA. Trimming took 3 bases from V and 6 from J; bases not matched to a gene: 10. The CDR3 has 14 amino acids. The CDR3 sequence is CSVESSTGVSEAFF. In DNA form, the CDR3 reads TGCAGCGTTGAGTCAAGTACAGGGGTCTCTGAAGCTTTCTTT.

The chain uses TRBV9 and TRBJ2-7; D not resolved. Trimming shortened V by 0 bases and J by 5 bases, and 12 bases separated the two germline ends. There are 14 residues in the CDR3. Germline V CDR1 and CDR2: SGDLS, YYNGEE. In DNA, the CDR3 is TGTGCCAGCAGCGTAGATCGTTGGAGAGACGAGCAGTACTTC. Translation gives CASSVDRWRDEQYF. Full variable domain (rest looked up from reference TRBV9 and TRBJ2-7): DSGVTQTPKHLITATGQRVTLRCSPRSGDLSVYWYQQSLDQGLQFLIQYYNGEERAKGNILERFSAQQFPDLHSELNLSSLELGDSALYFCASSVDRWRDEQYFGPGTRLTVT.

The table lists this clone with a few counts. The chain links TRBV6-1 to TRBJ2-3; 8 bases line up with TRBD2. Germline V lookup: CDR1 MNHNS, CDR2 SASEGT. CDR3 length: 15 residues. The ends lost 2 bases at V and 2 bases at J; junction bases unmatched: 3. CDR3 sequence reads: CASSEPGGTTDTQYF. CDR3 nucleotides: TGTGCCAGCAGTGAACCGGGAGGGACCACAGATACGCAGTATTTT.

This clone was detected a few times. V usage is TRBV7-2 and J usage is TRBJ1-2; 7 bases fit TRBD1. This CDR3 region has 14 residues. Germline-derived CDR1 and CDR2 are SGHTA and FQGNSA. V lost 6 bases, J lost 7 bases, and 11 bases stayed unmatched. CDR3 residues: CASRRGGEISGYTF. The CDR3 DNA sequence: TGTGCCAGCAGGAGAGGGGGCGAAATCTCTGGCTACACCTTC.

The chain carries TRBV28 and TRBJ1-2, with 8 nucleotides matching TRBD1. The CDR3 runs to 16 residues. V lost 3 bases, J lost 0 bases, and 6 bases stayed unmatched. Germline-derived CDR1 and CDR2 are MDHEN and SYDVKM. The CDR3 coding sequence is TGTGCCAGCAGTTTCGGACAGGGAAGTTCTAACTATGGCTACACCTTC. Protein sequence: CASSFGQGSSNYGYTF.